These 26 T cell receptor beta chains came from one sample sequenced in a study of T-cell reconstitution after alpha-beta-depleted transplantation in children. Preparation of the TCRbeta library used unique molecular identifiers. From the PCR reads, TCRdb called clonotypes with MiXCR, one entry per CDR3 protein. The table has around 190,000 distinct CDR3 sequences, about 7% seen once; the top ten hold 4.5% to 6.5%. Specimen: PBMCs, collected before TCRalphabeta/CD19-depleted stem cell transplant. The receptors shown here come from a boy younger than 10 with acute lymphoblastic leukemia, due to receive a stem cell transplant.

In this sample, this clonotype turned up many times. The V gene is TRBV29-1, the J gene TRBJ2-3; TRBD2 aligns across 7 bases. This CDR3 is built from 13 residues. From germline, CDR1 is SQVTM and CDR2 ANQGSEA. V was clipped by 3 bases and J by 4 bases; unmatched bases: 4. CDR3 region: CSVDDSGSDTQYF. CDR3 bases: TGCAGCGTTGACGATAGCGGGTCAGATACGCAGTATTTT.

The table lists this clonotype with a few counts. CDR3 sequence reads: CASSQGTSDSTDTQYF. CDR3 coding DNA: TGTGCCAGCAGCCAAGGGACTAGCGATAGCACAGATACGCAGTATTTT. This chain connects TRBV14 to TRBJ2-3; 9 bases are shared with TRBD2. Germline V gene lookup returns CDR1 SGHDN and CDR2 FVKESK. The CDR3 totals 16 residues. Germline trimming cut 1 base from V and 0 bases from J; bases unmatched to any gene: 2.

The table lists this clonotype with many counts. This chain uses TRBV29-1 with TRBJ2-2; no firm D call. Trimming stripped 1 base from V and 4 bases from J, with 10 bases between. The CDR3 length is 14 residues. Germline CDR1 is SQVTM and CDR2 is ANQGSEA. The CDR3 spells CSVEVSATTGELFF. The DNA for the CDR3 is TGCAGCGTTGAAGTAAGCGCGACCACCGGGGAGCTGTTTTTT.

Ten or more counts support this clonotype. V gene TRBV7-9 combines with J gene TRBJ1-1; a possible D gene is TRBD1 (6 bases). CDR1 and CDR2 from the germline V gene are SEHNR and FQNEAQ (reference sequence). The ends were cut back, 6 bases at V and 1 base at J, with 15 bases in the middle. The CDR3 covers 15 residues. The CDR3 region is CASSSTGQPNTEAFF. CDR3 sequence (DNA): TGTGCCAGCAGTAGTACCGGACAGCCGAACACTGAAGCTTTCTTT.

This clonotype was observed a handful of times. The chain employs TRBV29-1 and TRBJ2-3; TRBD1 matches 7 bases. Per the germline V gene, CDR1 is SQVTM and CDR2 is ANQGSEA. The CDR3 has 14 residues. The V and J ends lost 8 bases and 6 bases, in that order; junction bases with no gene match: 14. CDR3 sequence (DNA): TGCAGCCCCACAACAGGGGTTTTGTTGGATACGCAGTATTTT. This sequence encodes CSPTTGVLLDTQYF.

This clonotype has a count of ten or more. V usage is TRBV10-3 and J usage is TRBJ2-3, with 7 bases aligning to TRBD2. CDR3 length: 13 amino acids. Germline CDR1 ENHRY, CDR2 SYGVKD. Trimming took 9 bases from V and 5 from J; bases not matched to a gene: 8. This CDR3 reads CAIEAAGEDTQYF. The CDR3 nucleotides are TGTGCCATTGAGGCGGCGGGGGAAGATACGCAGTATTTT.

The sample holds many counts of this clonotype. The chain carries TRBV20-1 and TRBJ2-7; possibly TRBD2 for D (5 bases). The CDR3 has 14 amino acids. CDR1 and CDR2 from the germline V gene are DFQATT and SNEGSKA (reference sequence). V was cut by 0 bases and J by 2 bases, with 11 bases left in between. Here the CDR3 DNA reads TGCAGTGCTAGAGATGAACGGGGTACCTACGAGCAGTACTTC. The encoded protein is CSARDERGTYEQYF.

The chain has TRBV4-3 and TRBJ1-1; the match to TRBD1 covers 9 bases. The CDR3 is 15 residues long. CDR1 and CDR2 from the germline V gene are LGHNA and YSLEER. The ends lost 1 base at V and 7 bases at J; junction bases unmatched: 7. The CDR3: CASSQANRGRVEAFF. CDR3 nucleotide sequence: TGCGCCAGCAGCCAAGCAAACAGGGGGCGGGTTGAAGCTTTCTTT.

Many counts were recorded for this clonotype. The CDR3 sequence is CATLDYSYNEQFF. The CDR3 region has the DNA TGTGCCACCCTGGACTACTCATACAATGAGCAGTTCTTC. This chain links TRBV2 with TRBJ2-1; D is perhaps TRBD2 (6 bases). The CDR3 runs to 13 residues. Germline CDR1 is SNHLY and CDR2 is FYNNEI. Deletions cut 10 bases from V and 4 bases from J, with 14 bases between.

This clonotype was counted at least ten times. The rearrangement uses TRBV29-1 and TRBJ2-4; 9 positions agree with TRBD1. CDR3 size: 12 residues. The V gene end was trimmed by 6 bases and the J gene end by 7 bases; junction bases not matched to a gene: 4. Germline lookup yields CDR1 SQVTM and CDR2 ANQGSEA. In nucleotides, the CDR3 is TGCAGCGTGGGACAGGGAGGTAACATTCAGTACTTC. Translating it yields CSVGQGGNIQYF.

This clonotype has a count of ten or more. The chain joins TRBV7-8 to TRBJ2-5, with a weak D call TRBD2 (5 bases). Germline-derived CDR1 and CDR2 are SGHVS and FQNEAQ. With 0 bases removed from V and 5 bases from J, the gap between germline ends came to 19 bases. The CDR3 is made up of 17 amino acids. CDR3 in amino acids: CASSLADGLRVSETQYF. The DNA of the CDR3 is TGTGCCAGCAGCTTAGCCGACGGACTGCGGGTGTCGGAGACCCAGTACTTC. Complete variable domain (other parts from reference TRBV7-8 and TRBJ2-5): GAGVSQSPRYKVAKRGQDVALRCDPISGHVSLFWYQQALGQGPEFLTYFQNEAQLDKSGLPSDRFFAERPEGSVSTLKIQRTQQEDSAVYLCASSLADGLRVSETQYFGPGTRLLVL.

In its sample, this clonotype was seen many times. The rearrangement joins TRBV20-1 to TRBJ2-2, with 10 bases fitting TRBD2. The CDR3 length is 16 residues. Per germline, CDR1 DFQATT and CDR2 SNEGSKA (reference sequence). The V segment lost 4 bases and the J segment 5 bases; nucleotides outside the gene matches: 10. CDR3 bases: TGCAGTGCTATAATGAGCGGGAGGGCCGAGACCGGGGAGCTGTTTTTT. As protein: CSAIMSGRAETGELFF.

This clonotype has a count of ten or more. The chain's CDR3 is CASSLDRTGDEQYF. In DNA form, the CDR3 reads TGCGCCAGCAGCTTGGATCGGACAGGGGACGAGCAGTACTTC. The chain carries TRBV5-1 and TRBJ2-7, with 9 bases identical to TRBD1. Germline V gene sequence: CDR1 SGHRS, CDR2 YFSETQ. Trimming cost V 0 bases and J 5 bases; bases outside gene matches: 3. The CDR3 contains 14 residues. Full variable domain (rest looked up from reference TRBV5-1 and TRBJ2-7): KAGVTQTPRYLIKTRGQQVTLSCSPISGHRSVSWYQQTPGQGLQFLFEYFSETQRNKGNFPGRFSGRQFSNSRSEMNVSTLELGDSALYLCASSLDRTGDEQYFGPGTRLTVT.

This clonotype occurred many times. The chain joins TRBV7-9 to TRBJ2-1, with TRBD1 matching 7 bases. V trimming: 5 bases; J trimming: 4 bases; junction bases outside the gene matches: 8. CDR1 is SEHNR, CDR2 FQNEAQ, per germline (reference sequence). The CDR3 is made up of 15 amino acids. The CDR3 bases are TGTGCCAGCAGCGGCGAGGGGGCTTCATACAATGAGCAGTTCTTC. The encoded protein is CASSGEGASYNEQFF.

This clonotype appeared a few times. This CDR3 reads CASRRSGGSTDTQYF. CDR3 DNA: TGTGCCAGCCGTCGGTCCGGGGGTAGCACAGATACGCAGTATTTT. The chain combines TRBV6-2 or TRBV6-3 with TRBJ2-3; tentative D call: TRBD2 (6 bases). The CDR3 covers 15 residues. The V end lost 8 bases, the J end lost 0 bases, and 15 bases lay between the germline ends. Looked up from germline, CDR1 is MNHEY and CDR2 is SVGEGT.

Many counts were recorded for this clonotype. The rearrangement links TRBV9 to TRBJ2-1, with D perhaps given as TRBD1 or TRBD2 (6 bases each). Looked up from germline, CDR1 is SGDLS and CDR2 is YYNGEE. Trimming stripped 2 bases from V and 8 bases from J, with 14 bases between. The CDR3 runs 14 residues. CDR3 in DNA: TGTGCCAGCAGCGTCCTCTGGGGGGCTGATGAGCAGTTCTTC. It yields the protein CASSVLWGADEQFF.

This clonotype has only a few counts. This chain connects TRBV7-2 to TRBJ2-1, with 7 bases fitting TRBD2. This CDR3 is 17 amino acids long. Per germline, CDR1 SGHTA and CDR2 FQGNSA. V lost 2 bases, J lost 9 bases, and 16 bases stayed unmatched. The CDR3 coding sequence is TGTGCCAGCAGCTTAAGACCGGGACTAAAAACTGGGGGTGAGCAGTTCTTC. Its protein product is CASSLRPGLKTGGEQFF. Full variable domain (rest looked up from reference TRBV7-2 and TRBJ2-1): GAGVSQSPSNKVTEKGKDVELRCDPISGHTALYWYRQSLGQGLEFLIYFQGNSAPDKSGLPSDRFSAERTGGSVSTLTIQRTQQEDSAVYLCASSLRPGLKTGGEQFFGPGTRLTVL.

Only a few counts were recorded for this clonotype. V and J are TRBV27 and TRBJ1-5, with D unresolved. Deletions cut 0 bases from V and 0 bases from J, with 6 bases between. Germline CDR1 and CDR2: MNHEY and SMNVEV (reference sequence). CDR3 length: 15 amino acids. The CDR3 region is CASSLSRFSNQPQHF. The CDR3 bases are TGTGCCAGCAGTTTATCCAGGTTTAGCAATCAGCCCCAGCATTTT.

There are many counts of this clonotype. J is TRBJ2-7 and V is TRBV5-1; D assignment may be TRBD1 or TRBD2 (5 bases each). V shed 9 bases and J shed 0 bases, with 13 bases lying between them. The germline gives CDR1 SGHRS, CDR2 YFSETQ. The CDR3 consists of 13 residues. CDR3 nucleotides: TGCGCCACTCGAGGGGATACCTCCTACGAGCAGTACTTC. As protein: CATRGDTSYEQYF. The full variable domain, in which reference TRBV5-1 and TRBJ2-7 provide the parts outside the CDR3, is KAGVTQTPRYLIKTRGQQVTLSCSPISGHRSVSWYQQTPGQGLQFLFEYFSETQRNKGNFPGRFSGRQFSNSRSEMNVSTLELGDSALYLCATRGDTSYEQYFGPGTRLTVT.

This clonotype was seen a few times. The chain combines TRBV11-1 with TRBJ1-6, with D unclear. Germline assignment: CDR1 SGHAT and CDR2 FQDESV (reference sequence). This CDR3 is 14 amino acids long. Trimming removed 5 bases from V and 14 bases from J, with 19 bases in between. CDR3 DNA: TGTGCCAGCAGCCCCCCGGGCCTCCAAGGGTCCCTCCACTTT. Its protein product is CASSPPGLQGSLHF.

This clonotype came up many times. The rearrangement joins TRBV29-1 to TRBJ2-5; D remains unclear. Per the germline V gene, CDR1 is SQVTM and CDR2 is ANQGSEA. CDR3 length: 12 residues. Deletions cut 4 bases from V and 4 bases from J, with 10 bases between. CDR3 loop: CSVGGTGETQYF. In DNA, the CDR3 is TGCAGCGTTGGGGGTACCGGAGAGACCCAGTACTTC.

The chain carries TRBV2 and TRBJ1-2, with unresolved D. From germline, CDR1 is SNHLY and CDR2 FYNNEI. The CDR3 is 16 residues long. The V end lost 3 bases, the J end lost 4 bases, and 18 bases lay between the germline ends. CDR3 protein: CASSDPDRTKSYGYTF. The CDR3 DNA sequence: TGTGCCAGCAGTGATCCCGACCGCACTAAAAGCTATGGCTACACCTTC. Full variable domain (outside the CDR3, taken from reference TRBV2 and TRBJ1-2): EPEVTQTPSHQVTQMGQEVILRCVPISNHLYFYWYRQILGQKVEFLVSFYNNEISEKSEIFDDQFSVERPDGSNFTLKIRSTKLEDSAMYFCASSDPDRTKSYGYTFGSGTRLTVV.

This clonotype was detected ten times or more. V usage is TRBV20-1 and J usage is TRBJ1-4, with a possible D match to TRBD1 (6 bases). With 3 bases removed from V and 5 bases from J, the gap between germline ends came to 10 bases. Germline V gives CDR1 DFQATT, CDR2 SNEGSKA (reference sequence). The CDR3 totals 13 residues. The CDR3, as DNA: TGCAGTGCTAGCGAGGGGGGGAATGAAAAACTGTTTTTT. Its translation: CSASEGGNEKLFF.

Many counts were recorded for this clonotype. The chain is built from TRBV20-1 and TRBJ2-7; 11 bases are shared with TRBD2. V lost 0 bases and J lost 5; bases outside the gene matches: 15. CDR1 and CDR2 (germline): DFQATT, SNEGSKA (reference sequence). The CDR3 consists of 18 residues. The CDR3 DNA reads TGCAGTGCTAGAGATCAGGTGGCTAGCGGGGGGTTCGGCAACGAGCAGTACTTC. Amino acid sequence: CSARDQVASGGFGNEQYF.

This clonotype was picked up a small number of times. V usage is TRBV6-5 and J usage is TRBJ2-1; tentatively, D is TRBD1 (5 bases). The CDR3 length is 14 residues. The germline V gene encodes CDR1 MNHEY and CDR2 SVGAGI. V shed 0 bases and J shed 4 bases, with 7 bases lying between them. The CDR3 spells CASSYSTEYNEQFF. CDR3 sequence (DNA): TGTGCCAGCAGTTACTCGACAGAATACAATGAGCAGTTCTTC.

V and J are TRBV20-1 and TRBJ2-7; unclear D gene. V lost 2 bases, J lost 5 bases, and 7 bases lay in between. The CDR3 contains 11 residues. Germline-derived CDR1 and CDR2 are DFQATT and SNEGSKA (reference sequence). DNA for the CDR3: TGCAGTGCTAGATGGGGAAACGAGCAGTACTTC. Its translation: CSARWGNEQYF.